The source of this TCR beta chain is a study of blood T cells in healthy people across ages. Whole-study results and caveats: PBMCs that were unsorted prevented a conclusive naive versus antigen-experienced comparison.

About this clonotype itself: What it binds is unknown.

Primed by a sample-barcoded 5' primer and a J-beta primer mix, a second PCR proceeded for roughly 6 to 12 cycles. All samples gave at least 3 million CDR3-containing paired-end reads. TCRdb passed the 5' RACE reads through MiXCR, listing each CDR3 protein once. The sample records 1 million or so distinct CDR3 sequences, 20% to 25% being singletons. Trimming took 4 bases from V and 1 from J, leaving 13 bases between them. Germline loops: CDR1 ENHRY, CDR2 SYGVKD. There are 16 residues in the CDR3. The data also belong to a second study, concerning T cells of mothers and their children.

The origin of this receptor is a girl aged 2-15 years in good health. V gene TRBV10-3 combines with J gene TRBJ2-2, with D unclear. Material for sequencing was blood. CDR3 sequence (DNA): TGTGCCATCAGTGGGGGTCATCCGAGGAACACCGGGGAGCTGTTTTTT. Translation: CAISGGHPRNTGELFF.